These 30 T cell receptor beta chains were sequenced from one sample in a study of PD-L1 blockade in urothelial cancer. TCRdb's copy holds only in-frame clones and misses some; the assay was immunoSEQ multiplex PCR. The profile shows some 100,000 clones, 90% to 95% of them singletons. The specimen comprised PBMCs, sampled around atezolizumab (anti-PD-L1) treatment. Receptors were obtained from a woman of 80 years or more with urothelial cancer.

The genes are TRBV5-1 and TRBJ1-3, with 9 bases fitting TRBD1. V gave up 4 bases and J gave up 0 bases; unmatched junction bases: 8. This CDR3 has 17 residues. CDR1 and CDR2 (germline): SGHRS, YFSETQ. Here the CDR3 reads CASSPRTGAYSGNTIYF. The DNA of the CDR3 is TGCGCCAGCAGCCCTCGGACAGGGGCCTACTCTGGAAACACCATATATTTT.

The chain recombines TRBV27 with TRBJ2-1, with 12 positions matching TRBD2. Looked up from germline, CDR1 is MNHEY and CDR2 is SMNVEV (reference sequence). With V trimmed by 5 bases and J by 2 bases, 10 bases remained unmatched. The length of the CDR3 is 18 residues. The CDR3 protein is CASSPRWPSGRAYNEQFF. The CDR3 DNA sequence: TGTGCCAGCAGTCCAAGATGGCCTAGCGGGAGGGCCTACAATGAGCAGTTCTTC.

The V gene is TRBV19, the J gene TRBJ1-1; a possible D gene is TRBD1 (6 bases). The germline CDR1 and CDR2 sequences are LNHDA and SQIVND (reference sequence). There are 15 residues in the CDR3. V dropped 4 bases and J dropped 0 bases, with 12 bases sitting between them. In DNA, the CDR3 is TGTGCCAGTAGTACGCAGGGGACAATGAACACTGAAGCTTTCTTT. This sequence encodes CASSTQGTMNTEAFF.

V is TRBV5-6 and J is TRBJ2-5, with D maybe TRBD1 (6 bases). V lost 4 bases and J 1 base, leaving 8 bases between the germline ends. Germline CDR1 SGHDT, CDR2 YYEEEE. CDR3 length equals 13 residues. Here the CDR3 DNA reads TGTGCCAGCAGCCCGGACAGCCAAGAGACCCAGTACTTC. Protein sequence: CASSPDSQETQYF.

The V gene is TRBV28, the J gene TRBJ2-7; D perhaps matches TRBD1 (6 bases). Germline CDR1 reads MDHEN; CDR2 reads SYDVKM. Trimming pared 3 bases from V and 1 base from J, leaving 10 bases between. This CDR3 contains 14 residues. CDR3 region: CASSLGQGSYEQYF. Written as DNA, the CDR3 is TGTGCCAGCAGTTTGGGGCAGGGGTCCTACGAGCAGTACTTC. The whole variable domain, filled in from reference TRBV28 and TRBJ2-7, reads DVKVTQSSRYLVKRTGEKVFLECVQDMDHENMFWYRQDPGLGLRLIYFSYDVKMKEKGDIPEGYSVSREKKERFSLILESASTNQTSMYLCASSLGQGSYEQYFGPGTRLTVT.

The chain employs TRBV7-2 and TRBJ1-2, with 8 bases matching TRBD1. Germline assignment: CDR1 SGHTA and CDR2 FQGNSA. After removal of 3 bases from V and 8 bases from J, the junction contained 11 bases not matched to a gene. CDR3 length: 15 residues. The CDR3 is CASSLRDRGDVGYTF. For the CDR3, the DNA is TGTGCCAGCAGCTTGCGAGACAGGGGAGATGTGGGCTACACCTTC.

This chain uses TRBV11-3 with TRBJ2-3, with 9 bases lining up with TRBD1. The V gene end was trimmed by 5 bases and the J gene end by 0 bases; junction bases not matched to a gene: 18. Looked up from germline, CDR1 is SGHNT and CDR2 is YENEEA. The CDR3 is made up of 20 amino acids. The DNA for the CDR3 is TGTGCCAGCAGCCCCCGGGACAGGGCATCCTGTTATTCTAGCACAGATACGCAGTATTTT. It codes for CASSPRDRASCYSSTDTQYF.

The chain joins TRBV7-9 to TRBJ2-1; D gene ambiguous. V was pared by 0 bases and J by 3 bases, with 9 bases between. Germline V gene sequence: CDR1 SEHNR, CDR2 FQNEAQ (reference sequence). This CDR3 contains 15 residues. The CDR3 protein is CASSLAGQFYNEQFF. The CDR3 nucleotides read TGTGCCAGCAGCTTAGCTGGCCAGTTCTACAATGAGCAGTTCTTC.

The rearrangement joins TRBV5-1 to TRBJ1-2, with D uncertain. CDR1 and CDR2 from the germline V gene are SGHRS and YFSETQ. Trimming pared 0 bases from V and 3 bases from J, leaving 12 bases between. The CDR3 has 15 residues. The CDR3 spells CASSLGPAADYGYTF. The CDR3 nucleotides read TGCGCCAGCAGCTTGGGTCCAGCGGCGGACTATGGCTACACCTTC. Drawing the rest from reference TRBV5-1 and TRBJ1-2, the complete variable domain is KAGVTQTPRYLIKTRGQQVTLSCSPISGHRSVSWYQQTPGQGLQFLFEYFSETQRNKGNFPGRFSGRQFSNSRSEMNVSTLELGDSALYLCASSLGPAADYGYTFGSGTRLTVV.

This CDR3 reads CASRRTGERRRTGYTF. CDR3 sequence (DNA): TGTGCCAGTAGGAGGACAGGGGAGAGGAGACGGACTGGCTACACCTTC. This chain connects TRBV19 to TRBJ1-2; 9 bases map to TRBD1. The CDR3 loop spans 16 amino acids. CDR1 LNHDA and CDR2 SQIVND come from the germline V gene (reference sequence). Losses at the gene ends were 6 bases for V and 7 bases for J; bases not matched to a gene: 15.

This chain links TRBV27 with TRBJ1-2; 9 bases line up with TRBD1. The germline V gene has CDR1 MNHEY and CDR2 SMNVEV (reference sequence). The CDR3 runs 13 residues. The V gene end was trimmed by 6 bases and the J gene end by 8 bases; junction bases not matched to a gene: 7. For the CDR3, the DNA is TGTGCCAGCAGCCTCCGGACAGGGGTAGGCTACACCTTC. Translating it yields CASSLRTGVGYTF.

The chain uses TRBV2 and TRBJ2-5; maybe TRBD1 (6 bases). The germline gives CDR1 SNHLY, CDR2 FYNNEI. V gave up 5 bases and J gave up 4 bases, with 8 bases separating them. This CDR3 comprises 12 residues. The CDR3 sequence is CASSRDIETQYF. The CDR3 DNA is TGTGCCAGCAGTCGGGACATAGAGACCCAGTACTTC. Variable domain in full (rest from reference TRBV2 and TRBJ2-5): EPEVTQTPSHQVTQMGQEVILRCVPISNHLYFYWYRQILGQKVEFLVSFYNNEISEKSEIFDDQFSVERPDGSNFTLKIRSTKLEDSAMYFCASSRDIETQYFGPGTRLLVL.

In its sample, this clone was seen once. The J gene is TRBJ1-5, the V gene TRBV7-9; TRBD1 is a possible D gene (5 bases). The CDR3 sequence is 12 residues long. Germline-derived CDR1 and CDR2 are SEHNR and FQNEAQ (reference sequence). V was cut by 4 bases and J by 5 bases, with 6 bases left in between. CDR3 sequence (DNA): TGTGCCAGCAGCTCACAGGATCAGCCCCAGCATTTT. Translation gives CASSSQDQPQHF. Complete variable domain (other parts from reference TRBV7-9 and TRBJ1-5): DTGVSQNPRHKITKRGQNVTFRCDPISEHNRLYWYRQTLGQGPEFLTYFQNEAQLEKSRLLSDRFSAERPKGSFSTLEIQRTEQGDSAMYLCASSSQDQPQHFGDGTRLSIL.

The gene calls are TRBV12-5 and TRBJ1-4; D is uncertain. Trimming stripped 6 bases from V and 5 bases from J, with 16 bases between. Germline V lookup: CDR1 LGHNT, CDR2 FRNRAP. CDR3 length: 15 residues. Written as DNA, the CDR3 is TGTGCTAGTGGGGTGGGTCGGGTGGAGAATGAAAAACTGTTTTTT. Its protein product is CASGVGRVENEKLFF.

The V call is TRBV19, the J call TRBJ1-5, with 7 bases identical to TRBD1. Trimming removed 0 bases from V and 3 bases from J; junction bases left unmatched: 2. The germline CDR1 and CDR2 sequences are LNHDA and SQIVND (reference sequence). The CDR3 spans 15 residues. The CDR3 loop reads CASSIDRGVNQPQHF. The CDR3 DNA sequence: TGTGCCAGTAGTATAGACAGGGGGGTCAATCAGCCCCAGCATTTT.

The rearrangement joins TRBV6-1 to TRBJ1-2; 10 bases fit TRBD1. The germline gives CDR1 MNHNS, CDR2 SASEGT. There are 14 residues in the CDR3. Unmatched junction bases numbered 9, after V lost 6 bases and J lost 8 bases. The CDR3 DNA reads TGTGCCAGCAGCCGGGACAGGGGATTAAGAGGCTACACCTTC. It translates to CASSRDRGLRGYTF.

The rearrangement links TRBV30 to TRBJ2-7; D is uncertain. The CDR3 is 12 amino acids. Trimming shortened V by 2 bases and J by 3 bases, and 8 bases separated the two germline ends. Per the germline V gene, CDR1 is GTSNPN and CDR2 is SVGIG (reference sequence). CDR3 in amino acids: CAWSNPSYEQYF. DNA of the CDR3: TGTGCCTGGAGTAACCCGAGCTACGAGCAGTACTTC. Full variable domain (rest looked up from reference TRBV30 and TRBJ2-7): SQTIHQWPATLVQPVGSPLSLECTVEGTSNPNLYWYRQAAGRGLQLLFYSVGIGQISSEVPQNLSASRPQDRQFILSSKKLLLSDSGFYLCAWSNPSYEQYFGPGTRLTVT.

The genes are TRBV7-3 and TRBJ2-1; perhaps TRBD2 as D (5 bases). This CDR3 comprises 15 residues. The V and J ends lost 4 bases and 7 bases respectively, with 17 bases between them. The germline V gene encodes CDR1 SGHTA and CDR2 FQGTGA. CDR3 in DNA: TGTGCCAGCAGCTATGAAGTAGGGAGCCGGAATGAGCAGTTCTTC. Translation: CASSYEVGSRNEQFF.

This clone was detected only a few times. This chain uses TRBV6-5 with TRBJ2-7; 13 bases are shared with TRBD2. The CDR3 loop spans 15 amino acids. Germline CDR1 and CDR2: MNHEY and SVGAGI. Unmatched junction bases numbered 6, after V lost 6 bases and J lost 4 bases. The CDR3 DNA sequence: TGTGCCAGCAGCACAAGGACTAGCGGGAGTTACGAGCAGTACTTC. This sequence encodes CASSTRTSGSYEQYF.

The genes are TRBV27 and TRBJ2-5; 9 bases line up with TRBD1. The CDR3 length is 17 residues. V was pared by 5 bases and J by 4 bases, with 14 bases of the junction left unmatched. Germline V gene lookup returns CDR1 MNHEY and CDR2 SMNVEV (reference sequence). The CDR3, as DNA: TGTGCCAGCAGTCCTCCCCGGGACAGGGCGTTGCGAGAGACCCAGTACTTC. This gives the protein CASSPPRDRALRETQYF.

This chain joins TRBV18 and TRBJ2-7, with TRBD1 identical over 8 bases. The V and J ends lost 0 bases and 5 bases, in that order; junction bases with no gene match: 6. The CDR3 spans 15 residues. Germline loops: CDR1 KGHSH, CDR2 LQKENI. CDR3 protein: CASSPPMTGADEQYF. The CDR3 DNA is TGTGCCAGCTCACCACCGATGACAGGGGCCGACGAGCAGTACTTC.

This chain joins TRBV6-6 and TRBJ2-5; tentative D call: TRBD1 (5 bases). In germline, CDR1 is MNHNY, CDR2 SVGAGI (reference sequence). V lost 4 bases and J lost 3, with 9 bases in between. This CDR3 region has 13 residues. The CDR3 DNA reads TGTGCCAGCAGTTTTCGCAGGGAAGAGACCCAGTACTTC. It yields the protein CASSFRREETQYF.

This sequence joins TRBV5-1 and TRBJ2-5, with 15 bases matching TRBD2. J was trimmed by 0 bases and V by 4 bases; bases with no gene match: 7. CDR1 and CDR2 (germline): SGHRS, YFSETQ. The length of the CDR3 is 18 residues. The CDR3 protein is CASSPGLAGGRYQETQYF. CDR3 in DNA: TGCGCCAGCAGCCCTGGACTAGCGGGAGGGCGGTACCAAGAGACCCAGTACTTC.

The chain is built from TRBV19 and TRBJ2-3; perhaps TRBD2 as D (5 bases). The germline V and J ends were trimmed by 10 bases and 1 base, with 12 bases remaining between them. Germline CDR1 LNHDA, CDR2 SQIVND (reference sequence). This CDR3 has 13 residues. The CDR3 sequence is CATLAGGTDTQYF. The CDR3 coding sequence is TGTGCCACCCTAGCTGGGGGCACAGATACGCAGTATTTT.

This chain connects TRBV10-3 to TRBJ1-4, with TRBD1 matching 8 bases. Germline V gene sequence: CDR1 ENHRY, CDR2 SYGVKD. This CDR3 spans 14 amino acids. V was clipped by 6 bases and J by 8 bases; unmatched bases: 8. CDR3 DNA sequence: TGTGCCATCAGAGACGGACAGGGTGGAGAAAAACTGTTTTTT. Translation gives CAIRDGQGGEKLFF.

V usage is TRBV19 and J usage is TRBJ1-5, with TRBD1 as a possible D gene (6 bases). The CDR3 is 17 amino acids. V was clipped by 3 bases and J by 0 bases, with 15 bases between them. Germline CDR1 is LNHDA and CDR2 is SQIVND (reference sequence). CDR3 region: CASSIRDKRYSNQPQHF. The CDR3 DNA sequence: TGTGCCAGTAGTATCCGGGACAAGAGATATAGCAATCAGCCCCAGCATTTT.

The J gene is TRBJ2-5, the V gene TRBV21-1; the DNA was not used to check the table's D call, TRBD2. TRBV21-1 is a pseudogene segment. The CDR3 consists of 15 residues. This CDR3 reads CASSKDCGREETQYF. CDR3 DNA: TGTGCCAGCAGCAAAGATTGCGGGAGGGAAGAGACCCAGTACTTC.

This clone was picked up one time. The rearrangement links TRBV5-1 to TRBJ2-3, with TRBD2 as a possible D gene (5 bases). CDR3 length: 16 amino acids. The V gene's germline CDR1 is SGHRS and CDR2 YFSETQ. The V end was cut by 4 bases, the J end by 1 base, with 16 bases between. In nucleotides, the CDR3 is TGCGCCAGCAGCCCGGAGGTGGGATCGGGCACAGATACGCAGTATTTT. It is translated as CASSPEVGSGTDTQYF.

The chain links TRBV19 to TRBJ1-1, with a tentative D call TRBD1 (5 bases). The CDR3 totals 13 residues. Trimming removed 5 bases from V and 5 bases from J, with 12 bases in between. Looked up from germline, CDR1 is LNHDA and CDR2 is SQIVND (reference sequence). CDR3 in DNA: TGTGCCAGTAGTTTTTCACCAGGGACTGAAGCTTTCTTT. It codes for CASSFSPGTEAFF.

The V call is TRBV19, the J call TRBJ2-7; TRBD2 matches 11 bases. CDR1 and CDR2 from the germline V gene are LNHDA and SQIVND (reference sequence). V dropped 5 bases and J dropped 6; count of bases not matched to a gene: 15. The CDR3 has 17 amino acids. This CDR3 reads CASSLKTSGITYSEQYF. DNA of the CDR3: TGTGCCAGTAGTCTTAAGACTAGCGGGATAACCTACAGCGAGCAGTACTTC.